This is a list of T cell receptor beta chains from one sample in a study of blood T cell repertoires in COVID-19. The method was immunoSEQ multiplex PCR; TCRdb's version includes in-frame clones alone and lacks a portion of them. The data hold fewer than 250,000 clones, with 88% observed a single time. The sample taken for sequencing was PBMCs or T cells enriched from blood (not recorded which). The source of these receptors is a young woman who had been exposed to COVID-19. The conserved cysteine and the conserved F or W are not part of the CDR3 here. The order of the fields is J gene, V gene, CDR3 protein.

>TRBJ2-1|TRBV3-1/TRBV3-2
ASSQATSGSRSEQF
>TRBJ2-5|TRBV9
ASSVVAGVQETQY
>TRBJ1-5|TRBV6-5
ASAPTDNQPQH
>TRBJ2-7|TRBV20-1
SAREAEEQY
>TRBJ1-2|TRBV28
ASSLDRGLGYT
>TRBJ1-4|TRBV5-1
ASSLSQAPTNEKLF
>TRBJ1-1|TRBV12-3/TRBV12-4
ASSLNQGTEAF
>TRBJ2-3|TRBV27
ASSSYVAGGPGTQY
>TRBJ2-4|TRBV14
AMTTGSTKNIQY
>TRBJ1-1|TRBV12-5
ASGLGTGMNTEAF
>TRBJ1-1|TRBV12-3/TRBV12-4
ASMRDTEAF
>TRBJ2-1|TRBV5-1
ASSPRLNNEQF
>TRBJ1-2|TRBV21-1
ASNRDRTEFGYT
>TRBJ2-2|TRBV5-1
ASNGQENTGELF
>TRBJ1-1|TRBV5-4
ASSLTGVNTEAF
>TRBJ2-7|TRBV5-4
ASSLGTGVYEQY
>TRBJ2-5|TRBV5-1
ASSSGTGGETQY
>TRBJ2-1|TRBV9
ASSLDGVSYNEQF
>TRBJ2-1|TRBV5-1
ASSSGGLPPSNEQF
>TRBJ1-4|TRBV19
ATGGTVAELF
>TRBJ2-5|TRBV4-1
ASSQGEGTSGSGETQY
>TRBJ1-1|TRBV6-5
ASSYRGETGAF
>TRBJ2-7|TRBV5-5
ASSFQDIPYEQY
>TRBJ1-1|TRBV6-1
ASSEGGWGGGKATEAF
>TRBJ2-1|TRBV11-3
ASSLTPRSGGAQF
>TRBJ1-5|TRBV29-1
SARLRQGASEPQH
>TRBJ2-5|TRBV18
ASSPDKYQETQY
>TRBJ2-7|TRBV10-1
ASSQGSSSYEQY
>TRBJ2-1|TRBV5-1
ASSFAGQSNEQF
>TRBJ1-5|TRBV6-5
ASFETGGGQPQH
>TRBJ1-3|TRBV19
ASSSPPASSGNTIY
>TRBJ1-6|TRBV6-5
ASRGTGIMNSPLH
>TRBJ1-1|TRBV19
ASTFYGGLNTEAF
>TRBJ1-4|TRBV12-3/TRBV12-4
ASSRQGNEKLF
>TRBJ1-1|TRBV29-1
SVAFSEVTEAF
>TRBJ2-7|TRBV6-6
ASSYSTAGGSEQY
>TRBJ2-1|TRBV9
ASSVAPGGQWEGEQF